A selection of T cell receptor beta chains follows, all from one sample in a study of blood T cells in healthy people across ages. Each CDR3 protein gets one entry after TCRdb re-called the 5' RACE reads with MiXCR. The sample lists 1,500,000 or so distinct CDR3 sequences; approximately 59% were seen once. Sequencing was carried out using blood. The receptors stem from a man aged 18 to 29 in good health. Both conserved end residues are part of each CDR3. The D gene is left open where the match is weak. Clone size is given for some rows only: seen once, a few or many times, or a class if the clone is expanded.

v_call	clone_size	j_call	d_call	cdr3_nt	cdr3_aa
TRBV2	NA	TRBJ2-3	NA	TGTGCCACTCGACCGGCTAGCACAGATACGCAGTATTTT	CATRPASTDTQYF
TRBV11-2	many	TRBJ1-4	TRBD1	TGTGCCAGCAGCTCGGGGACAGGAGCAACTAATGAAAAACTGTTTTTT	CASSSGTGATNEKLFF
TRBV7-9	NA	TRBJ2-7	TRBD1	TGTGCCAGCAGCTTGGTCGGGACAGGGCTATCCTACGAGCAGTACTTC	CASSLVGTGLSYEQYF
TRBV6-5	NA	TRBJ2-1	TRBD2	TGTGCCAGCTCTAGCGGTGGCCCTTGTGTGCAGTTCTTC	CASSSGGPCVQFF
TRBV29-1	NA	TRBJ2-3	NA	TGCAGCGTTGAAGATCAAGGGCAGGTGACAGATGCGCAGTATTTT	CSVEDQGQVTDAQYF
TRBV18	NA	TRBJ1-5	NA	TGTGCCAGCTCACCGGCGGTATATAGCAATCAGCCCCAGCATTTT	CASSPAVYSNQPQHF
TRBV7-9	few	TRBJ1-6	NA	TGTGCCAGCAGCTTAGTTGGTTCCGAAAAGGACTCACCCCTCCACTTT	CASSLVGSEKDSPLHF
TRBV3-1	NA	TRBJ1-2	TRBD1	TGTGCCAGCAGCCTATACTCGACAGGGGAGGGGGACTATGGCTACACCTTC	CASSLYSTGEGDYGYTF
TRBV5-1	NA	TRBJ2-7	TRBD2	TGCGCCAGCAGCCGAGGGACTAGCGGGGTAGTTTACGAGCAGTACTTC	CASSRGTSGVVYEQYF
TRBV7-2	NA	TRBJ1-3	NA	TGTGCCAGCAGCTTAGTCGGGGAAGGATACAACACCATATATTTT	CASSLVGEGYNTIYF
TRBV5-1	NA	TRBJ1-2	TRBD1	TGCGCCAGCAGCGTACAAAGGGACAGGGATGGTTACACCTTC	CASSVQRDRDGYTF
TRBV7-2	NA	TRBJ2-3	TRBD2	TGTGCCAGCAGCCCAGGACTAGCGGGGGGGCCTCGCACAGATACGCAGTATTTT	CASSPGLAGGPRTDTQYF
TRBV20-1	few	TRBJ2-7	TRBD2	TGCAGTGCTACCCAAAGTCCGGGACTAGGAGTCTACGAGCAGTACTTC	CSATQSPGLGVYEQYF
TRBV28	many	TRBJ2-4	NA	TGTGCCAGCAGTAGTCCAGCCAAAAACATTCAGTACTTC	CASSSPAKNIQYF
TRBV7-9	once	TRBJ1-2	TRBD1	TGTGCCAGCAGCTCGACAGGGGGGGTCTCCTTGGGCTACACCTTC	CASSSTGGVSLGYTF
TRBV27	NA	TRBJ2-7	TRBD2	TGTGCCAGCAGAGTAGCGGGAGGGCCCCGGTACGAGCAGTACTTC	CASRVAGGPRYEQYF
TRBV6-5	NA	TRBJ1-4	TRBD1	TGTGCCAGCAGTTACTCGGTTCAGGGGGGGGGAACTAATGAAAAACTGTTTTTT	CASSYSVQGGGTNEKLFF
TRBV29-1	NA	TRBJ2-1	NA	TGCAGCGTTGAGGTGGCGGGAAGGGCCTACAATGAGCAGTTCTTC	CSVEVAGRAYNEQFF
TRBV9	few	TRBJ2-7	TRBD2	TGTGCCAGCAGCGTCCAAGCGGGGACCTACGAGCAGTACTTC	CASSVQAGTYEQYF
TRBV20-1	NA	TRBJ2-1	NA	TGCAGTGCGAGGGAGAGAGTGGGTGAGCAGTTCTTC	CSARERVGEQFF
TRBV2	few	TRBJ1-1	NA	TGTGCCAGCAGAGCCCGCCGGGGCCCAGGGAACACTGAAGCTTTCTTT	CASRARRGPGNTEAFF
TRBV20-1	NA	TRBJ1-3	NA	TGCAGTGCTGCTGGGGGGTTCGACTCTGGAAACACCATATATTTT	CSAAGGFDSGNTIYF
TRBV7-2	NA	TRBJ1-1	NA	TGTGCCAGCAGCCAGCACAGGACCTTAGAAGCTTTCTTT	CASSQHRTLEAFF
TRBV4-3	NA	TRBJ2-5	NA	TGCGCCAGCAGCCATGAACAGGGACAACTCCAAGAGACCCAGTACTTC	CASSHEQGQLQETQYF
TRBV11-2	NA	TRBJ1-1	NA	TGTGCCAGCAGCCGGTGGCCAGGCCTGAACACTGAAGCTTTCTTT	CASSRWPGLNTEAFF
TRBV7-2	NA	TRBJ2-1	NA	TGTGCCAGCAGCTTAAGGGGAGGCGAGACCCAGTTCTTC	CASSLRGGETQFF
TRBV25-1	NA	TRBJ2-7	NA	TGTGCCAGCAGCGCCACGACTAATAGGCAGCAGTACTTC	CASSATTNRQQYF
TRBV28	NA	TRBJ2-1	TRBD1	TGTGCCAGCCATAATCAGGGGGCGATGGAATCCTACAATGAGCAGTTCTTC	CASHNQGAMESYNEQFF